The source of this TCR beta chain is a study of blood T cell repertoires in COVID-19. In germline, CDR1 is SGHNT, CDR2 YYREEE (reference sequence). The CDR3 has 16 amino acids. V lost 4 bases, J lost 2 bases, and 6 bases stayed unmatched. The method was immunoSEQ multiplex PCR; TCRdb's version includes in-frame clones alone and lacks a portion of them. The table lists tens of thousands of clones, almost 80% of them singletons, with 30% to 35% in the top ten. This clone was seen more than once but under ten times. The V gene is TRBV5-4, the J gene TRBJ2-3; TRBD2 agrees at 11 bases. The sample consisted of peripheral blood. The receptor was derived from a woman aged 80 or over with acute or convalescent COVID-19. CDR3 in amino acids: CASSPGTSGYTDTQYF. CDR3 coding DNA: TGTGCCAGCAGCCCCGGGACTAGCGGATACACAGATACGCAGTATTTT.